These 13 T cell receptor beta chains originate from one sample sequenced in a study of shared clonotypes between healthy human individuals. Data came from immunoSEQ multiplex PCR; TCRdb stores just in-frame clones and leaves some out. The sample lists 2,500,000 or so clones, 85% to 95% occurring once. The sample comprised naive CD4+ T cells from PBMCs. As for subset: CD45RA+ positively selected. The receptors originated from a man younger than 35 in good health. Some clones in this sample may be carry-over from other donors' samples.

The chain recombines TRBV10-3 with TRBJ2-1, with 9 bases aligning to TRBD1. Germline lookup yields CDR1 ENHRY and CDR2 SYGVKD. With V trimmed by 6 bases and J by 2 bases, 14 bases remained unmatched. The CDR3 is 18 amino acids. CDR3 in DNA: TGTGCCATCAGGCAGGACAGGGGAAAAGTGGGGCCCTACAATGAGCAGTTCTTC. Translating gives CAIRQDRGKVGPYNEQFF.

The genes are TRBV9 and TRBJ1-1, with D possibly TRBD1 on 5 matching bases. The CDR3 extends over 17 amino acids. The germline gives CDR1 SGDLS, CDR2 YYNGEE. Trimming cost V 0 bases and J 3 bases, with 18 bases left between them. CDR3 coding DNA: TGTGCCAGCAGCGTAGGCATCAGGGCAGGACGGGACACTGAAGCTTTCTTT. This encodes CASSVGIRAGRDTEAFF.

V and J are TRBV28 and TRBJ1-2, with a weak D call TRBD1 (6 bases). The CDR3 has 13 amino acids. CDR1 and CDR2 (germline): MDHEN, SYDVKM. V shed 4 bases and J shed 5 bases, with 11 bases lying between them. This CDR3 reads CASSYQGGYGYTF. CDR3 sequence (DNA): TGTGCCAGCAGTTATCAAGGGGGGTATGGCTACACCTTC.

This chain connects TRBV18 to TRBJ1-3; D ambiguous. CDR1 KGHSH and CDR2 LQKENI come from the germline V gene. This CDR3 comprises 14 residues. Deletions cut 8 bases from V and 0 bases from J, with 11 bases between. As DNA, the CDR3 is TGTGCCAGCCGGATTGGCCTCTCTGGAAACACCATATATTTT. It encodes CASRIGLSGNTIYF.

This chain joins TRBV18 and TRBJ2-1; no clear D. Germline values: CDR1 KGHSH, CDR2 LQKENI. The CDR3 consists of 14 residues. The ends were cut back, 1 base at V and 6 bases at J, with 10 bases in the middle. The chain's CDR3 is CASSPQQAGNEQFF. CDR3 in DNA: TGTGCCAGCTCACCACAGCAGGCAGGCAATGAGCAGTTCTTC.

V usage is TRBV9 and J usage is TRBJ1-1; a possible D gene is TRBD1 (6 bases). CDR1 SGDLS and CDR2 YYNGEE come from the germline V gene. Trimming pared 3 bases from V and 8 bases from J, leaving 11 bases between. CDR3 length equals 12 residues. For the CDR3, the DNA is TGTGCCAGCAGCGCTTTAGGGGGGGAAGCTTTCTTT. It is translated as CASSALGGEAFF.

This rearrangement joins TRBV30 to TRBJ1-2; 7 bases line up with TRBD1. Per germline, CDR1 GTSNPN and CDR2 SVGIG (reference sequence). The CDR3 sequence is 15 residues long. The J segment lost 8 bases and the V segment lost 0 bases, leaving 12 bases of the junction unmatched. CDR3: CAWSVRLRGLGGYTF. The CDR3 DNA reads as TGTGCCTGGAGTGTTCGATTAAGGGGGCTAGGCGGCTACACCTTC. The full variable domain, rest sourced from reference TRBV30 and TRBJ1-2, is SQTIHQWPATLVQPVGSPLSLECTVEGTSNPNLYWYRQAAGRGLQLLFYSVGIGQISSEVPQNLSASRPQDRQFILSSKKLLLSDSGFYLCAWSVRLRGLGGYTFGSGTRLTVV.

The rearrangement uses TRBV5-1 and TRBJ2-7; D perhaps matches TRBD1 (6 bases). Trimming cost V 0 bases and J 4 bases, with 11 bases left between them. Germline V gives CDR1 SGHRS, CDR2 YFSETQ. This CDR3 has 14 amino acids. CDR3 amino acids: CASSLVARGYEQYF. The CDR3 bases are TGCGCCAGCAGCTTGGTTGCCAGGGGTTACGAGCAGTACTTC.

The V gene is TRBV29-1, the J gene TRBJ1-3, with D possibly being TRBD1 (5 bases). This CDR3 contains 12 residues. Germline CDR1 and CDR2: SQVTM and ANQGSEA. Trimming left V 7 bases short and J 0 bases short, with 7 bases between. The CDR3 DNA reads as TGCAGCGGGGGGGTCTCTGGAAACACCATATATTTT. The encoded protein is CSGGVSGNTIYF.

This clone was seen just once. The J gene is TRBJ1-6, the V gene TRBV5-1; the D is unclear. From germline, CDR1 is SGHRS and CDR2 YFSETQ. The CDR3 runs 14 residues. V dropped 5 bases and J dropped 7 bases, with 13 bases sitting between them. CDR3 coding DNA: TGCGCCAGCAGTGAGAAACTTCCGAATTCACCCCTCCACTTT. This translates into CASSEKLPNSPLHF.

This sequence joins TRBV6-1 and TRBJ2-7; 7 nucleotides align to TRBD2. In germline, CDR1 is MNHNS, CDR2 SASEGT. Trimming cost V 6 bases and J 5 bases; bases outside gene matches: 10. The CDR3 covers 14 residues. CDR3 sequence reads: CASRRAGVPHEQYF. The CDR3 nucleotides are TGTGCCAGCAGGAGGGCGGGAGTCCCCCACGAGCAGTACTTC.

CDR3 DNA sequence: TGTGCCAGCAGTGACCAAGGTCAGCATGAAAAACTGTTTTTT. Translated: CASSDQGQHEKLFF. This rearrangement joins TRBV6-1 to TRBJ1-4; no reliable D call. Between the trimmed V and J ends, which lost 3 bases and 6 bases, there was a span of 11 bases. The CDR3 is 14 amino acids. Germline lookup yields CDR1 MNHNS and CDR2 SASEGT.

V is TRBV5-1 and J is TRBJ2-3; a possible D gene is TRBD1 (5 bases). The germline V gene encodes CDR1 SGHRS and CDR2 YFSETQ. The V and J ends lost 2 bases and 4 bases respectively, with 14 bases between them. The CDR3 has 15 residues. CDR3 sequence reads: CASSFLGLSADTQYF. As DNA, the CDR3 is TGCGCCAGCAGCTTTTTGGGGCTGTCGGCAGATACGCAGTATTTT.